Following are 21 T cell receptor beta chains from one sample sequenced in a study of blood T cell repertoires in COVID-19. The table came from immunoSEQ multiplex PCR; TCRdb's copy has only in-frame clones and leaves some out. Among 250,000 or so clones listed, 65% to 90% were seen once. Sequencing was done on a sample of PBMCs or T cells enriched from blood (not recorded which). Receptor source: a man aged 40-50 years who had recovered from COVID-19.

CDR3 residues: CASSQDRRGRGQNEQYF. The CDR3 DNA reads as TGTGCCAGCAGCCAAGATCGAAGGGGCAGGGGGCAAAACGAGCAGTACTTC. V gene TRBV14 combines with J gene TRBJ2-7; 8 bases are shared with TRBD1. This CDR3 has 17 residues. J lost 5 bases, V lost 0 bases, and 12 bases had no gene match. CDR1 SGHDN and CDR2 FVKESK come from the germline V gene.

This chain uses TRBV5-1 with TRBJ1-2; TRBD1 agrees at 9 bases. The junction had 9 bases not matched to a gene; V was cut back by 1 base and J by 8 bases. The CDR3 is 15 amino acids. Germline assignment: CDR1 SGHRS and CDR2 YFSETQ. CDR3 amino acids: CASSLSGQGTVGYTF. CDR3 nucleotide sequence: TGCGCCAGCAGCTTGTCGGGACAGGGAACGGTCGGCTACACCTTC.

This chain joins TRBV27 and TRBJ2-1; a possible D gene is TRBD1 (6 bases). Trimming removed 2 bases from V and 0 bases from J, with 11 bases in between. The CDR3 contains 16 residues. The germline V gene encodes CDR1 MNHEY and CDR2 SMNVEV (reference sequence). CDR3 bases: TGTGCCAGCAGTTTAGGACAGCTTAACTCCTACAATGAGCAGTTCTTC. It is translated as CASSLGQLNSYNEQFF.

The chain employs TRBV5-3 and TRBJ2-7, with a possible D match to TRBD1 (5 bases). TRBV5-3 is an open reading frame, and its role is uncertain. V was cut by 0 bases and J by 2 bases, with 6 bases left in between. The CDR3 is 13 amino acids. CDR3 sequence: CARSLGRAYEQYF. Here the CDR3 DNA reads TGTGCCAGAAGCTTGGGCAGGGCCTACGAGCAGTACTTC.

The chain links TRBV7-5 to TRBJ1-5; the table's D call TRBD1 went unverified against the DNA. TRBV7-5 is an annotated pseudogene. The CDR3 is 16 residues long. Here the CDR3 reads CVRSPWGDREQQPQHF. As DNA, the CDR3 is TGTGTCAGAAGCCCCTGGGGGGACAGGGAGCAGCAGCCCCAGCATTTT.

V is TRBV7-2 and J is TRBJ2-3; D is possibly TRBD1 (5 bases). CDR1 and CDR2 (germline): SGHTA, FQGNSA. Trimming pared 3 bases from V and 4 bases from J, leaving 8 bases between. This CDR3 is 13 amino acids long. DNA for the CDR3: TGTGCCAGCAGCTTTAGGGGATCAGATACGCAGTATTTT. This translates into CASSFRGSDTQYF.

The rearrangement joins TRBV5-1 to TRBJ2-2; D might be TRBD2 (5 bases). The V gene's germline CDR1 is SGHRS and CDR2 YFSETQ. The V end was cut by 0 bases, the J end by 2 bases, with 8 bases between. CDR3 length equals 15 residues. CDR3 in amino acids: CASSLAPGNTGELFF. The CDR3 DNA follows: TGCGCCAGCAGCTTGGCACCGGGAAACACCGGGGAGCTGTTTTTT.

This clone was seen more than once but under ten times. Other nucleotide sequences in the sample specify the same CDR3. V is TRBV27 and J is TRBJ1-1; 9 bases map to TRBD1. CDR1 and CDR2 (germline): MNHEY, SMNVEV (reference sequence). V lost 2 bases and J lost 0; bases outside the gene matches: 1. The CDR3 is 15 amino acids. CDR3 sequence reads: CASSLRTGVNTEAFF. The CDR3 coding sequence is TGTGCCAGCAGTTTAAGGACAGGGGTGAACACTGAAGCTTTCTTT.

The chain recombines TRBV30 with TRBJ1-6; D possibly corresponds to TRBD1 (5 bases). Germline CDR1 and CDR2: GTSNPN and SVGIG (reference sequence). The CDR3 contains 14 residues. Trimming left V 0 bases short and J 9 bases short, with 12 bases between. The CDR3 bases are TGTGCCTGGAGTGTAAGGCAGGGAGGTTCACCCCTCCACTTT. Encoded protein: CAWSVRQGGSPLHF. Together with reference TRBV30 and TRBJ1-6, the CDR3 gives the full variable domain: SQTIHQWPATLVQPVGSPLSLECTVEGTSNPNLYWYRQAAGRGLQLLFYSVGIGQISSEVPQNLSASRPQDRQFILSSKKLLLSDSGFYLCAWSVRQGGSPLHFGNGTRLTVT.

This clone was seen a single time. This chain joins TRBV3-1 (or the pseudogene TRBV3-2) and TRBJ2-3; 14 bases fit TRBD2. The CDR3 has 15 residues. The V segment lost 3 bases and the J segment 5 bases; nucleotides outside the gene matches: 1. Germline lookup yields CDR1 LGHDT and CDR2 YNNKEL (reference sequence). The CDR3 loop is CASSQTSGRGDTQYF. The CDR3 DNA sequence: TGTGCCAGCAGCCAGACTAGCGGGAGGGGAGATACGCAGTATTTT.

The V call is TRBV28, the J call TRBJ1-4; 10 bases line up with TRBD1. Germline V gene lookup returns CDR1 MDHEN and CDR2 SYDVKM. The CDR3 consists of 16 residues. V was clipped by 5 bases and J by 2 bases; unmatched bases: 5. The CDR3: CASSLRQGATNEKLFF. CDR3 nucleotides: TGTGCCAGCAGTCTAAGACAGGGGGCGACTAATGAAAAACTGTTTTTT. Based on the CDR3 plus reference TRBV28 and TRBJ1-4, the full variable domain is DVKVTQSSRYLVKRTGEKVFLECVQDMDHENMFWYRQDPGLGLRLIYFSYDVKMKEKGDIPEGYSVSREKKERFSLILESASTNQTSMYLCASSLRQGATNEKLFFGSGTQLSVL.

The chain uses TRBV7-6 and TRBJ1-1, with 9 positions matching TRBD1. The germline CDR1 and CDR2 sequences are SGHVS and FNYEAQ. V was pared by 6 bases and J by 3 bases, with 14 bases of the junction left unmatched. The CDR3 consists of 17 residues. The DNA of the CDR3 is TGTGCCAGCAGTCCCGGGACAGGGTTCTTTCAAGACACTGAAGCTTTCTTT. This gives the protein CASSPGTGFFQDTEAFF.

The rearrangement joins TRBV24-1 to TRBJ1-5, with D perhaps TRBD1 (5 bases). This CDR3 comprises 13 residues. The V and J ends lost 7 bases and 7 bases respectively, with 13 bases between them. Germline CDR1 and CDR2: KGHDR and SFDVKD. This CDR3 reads CATSDRFDQPQHF. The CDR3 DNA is TGTGCCACCAGCGACAGATTCGACCAGCCCCAGCATTTT.

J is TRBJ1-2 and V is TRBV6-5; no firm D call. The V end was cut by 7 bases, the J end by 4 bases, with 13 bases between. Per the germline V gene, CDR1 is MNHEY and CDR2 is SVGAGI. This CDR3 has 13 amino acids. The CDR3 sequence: CASMETLTYGYTF. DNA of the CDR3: TGTGCCAGCATGGAGACCCTTACCTATGGCTACACCTTC.

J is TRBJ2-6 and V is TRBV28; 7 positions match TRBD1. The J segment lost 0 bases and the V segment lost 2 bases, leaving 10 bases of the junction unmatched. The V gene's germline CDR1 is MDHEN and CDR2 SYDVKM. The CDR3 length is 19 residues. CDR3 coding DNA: TGTGCCAGCAGTTTACCCTCGGACAGGAGGAACTCTGGGGCCAACGTCCTGACTTTC. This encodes CASSLPSDRRNSGANVLTF.

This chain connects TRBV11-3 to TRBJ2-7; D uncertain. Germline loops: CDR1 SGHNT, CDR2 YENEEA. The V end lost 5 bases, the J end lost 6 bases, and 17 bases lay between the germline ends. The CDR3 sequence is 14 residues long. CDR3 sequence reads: CASSPGGPRAEQYF. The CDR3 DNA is TGTGCCAGCAGCCCCGGTGGTCCCCGCGCCGAGCAGTACTTC.

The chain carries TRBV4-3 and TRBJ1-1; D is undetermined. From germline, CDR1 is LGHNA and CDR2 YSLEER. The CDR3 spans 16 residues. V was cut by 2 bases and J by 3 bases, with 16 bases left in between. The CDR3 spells CASSQNSGRRDTEAFF. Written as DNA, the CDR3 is TGCGCCAGCAGCCAAAATAGTGGCAGGCGGGACACTGAAGCTTTCTTT.

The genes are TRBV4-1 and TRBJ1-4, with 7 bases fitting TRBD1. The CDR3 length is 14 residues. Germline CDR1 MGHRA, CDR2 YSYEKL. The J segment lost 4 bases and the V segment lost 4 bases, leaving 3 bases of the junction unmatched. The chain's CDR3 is CASSPRDSNEKLFF. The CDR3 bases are TGCGCCAGCAGCCCCAGGGACAGTAATGAAAAACTGTTTTTT.

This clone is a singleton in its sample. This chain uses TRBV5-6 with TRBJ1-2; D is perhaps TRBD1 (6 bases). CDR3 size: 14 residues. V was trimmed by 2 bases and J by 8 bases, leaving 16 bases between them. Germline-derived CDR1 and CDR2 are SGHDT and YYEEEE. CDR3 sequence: CASSLMGAITGYTF. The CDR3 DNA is TGTGCCAGCAGCTTAATGGGGGCTATAACGGGCTACACCTTC.

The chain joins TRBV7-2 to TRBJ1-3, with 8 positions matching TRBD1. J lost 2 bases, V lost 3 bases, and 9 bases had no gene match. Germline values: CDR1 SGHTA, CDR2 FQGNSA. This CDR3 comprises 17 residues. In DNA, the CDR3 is TGTGCCAGCAGCTTGTCCGGGACAGGCTTCGCTGGAAACACCATATATTTT. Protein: CASSLSGTGFAGNTIYF.

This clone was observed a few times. The DNA for the CDR3 is TGTGCCAGCTTCACAGGGCTGTCAGTCTATGGCTACACCTTC. This translates into CASFTGLSVYGYTF. This chain connects TRBV2 to TRBJ1-2, with D possibly matching TRBD1 (6 bases). Germline V CDR1 and CDR2: SNHLY, FYNNEI. The CDR3 covers 14 residues. V shed 8 bases and J shed 4 bases, with 17 bases lying between them.